This T cell receptor beta chain was sequenced in a study of T cells in Graves' hyperthyroidism and ophthalmopathy (dated by TCRdb to the late 2010s). Regarding the study in general: Peripheral blood was sampled at the time of initial diagnosis, prior to any treatment. Whether ophthalmopathy could be predicted prospectively was tested in an independent validation cohort made up of approximately 19 hyperthyroidism patients plus 17 patients who later progressed to ophthalmopathy. The paper describes TCR Vbeta CDR3 sequencing of about 140 peripheral blood samples, made up of about 40 ophthalmopathy patients, approximately 73 hyperthyroidism patients and some 17 progressor patients. Once sampling was done, hyperthyroidism patients were given methimazole at a starting dose of 30 mg daily, whereas ophthalmopathy patients were given high-dose intravenous methylprednisolone. The 100 discovery patients were divided at random into training and test sets in a 7:3 ratio. In more than 5 Graves' hyperthyroidism patients, the study also compared T-cell repertoires from thyroid tissue with T-cell repertoires from blood. To identify TCR V-J signatures that set the groups apart, the researchers used a discovery cohort of 100 patients, made up of roughly 45 with Graves' ophthalmopathy and some 58 with stable Graves' hyperthyroidism.

Stable Graves' hyperthyroidism was defined as the absence of progression to ophthalmopathy over 18 months of follow-up. Hyperthyroidism patients were newly diagnosed, with disease duration under 2 months, and aged 18 to 65 years. Exclusion was applied to patients with uncontrolled infections, other autoimmune diseases, pregnancy or lactation. Diagnoses were based on clinical symptoms, serum thyroxine and TRAb, thyroid ultrasound and orbital computed tomography. PBMCs were separated from roughly 10 ml of fresh peripheral blood using Ficoll-Paque density gradient centrifugation. Total RNA was extracted using Trizol reagent, and RNA quality was assessed on an Agilent 2100 Bioanalyzer. The V end gives up 4 bases and the J end 4 bases, leaving 2 bases in the junction not matched to a gene. According to the germline V gene, CDR1 reads MDHEN and CDR2 reads SYDVKM. Measured from the cysteine to the phenylalanine, the CDR3 is 14 residues long. Only the CDR3 portion is preserved as DNA: 42 bases, with reading frame beginning at the first base.

This clonotype came up many times. What antigen it recognizes has not been identified. Per-base quality was not reported, and no clone a single base away is much larger than it. TCR beta CDR3 regions were amplified from RNA transcripts. The first round of RT-PCR for the TCR CDR3 was performed with the HTBI primer set and the Qiagen OneStep RT-PCR kit. The libraries were constructed in a second round of multiplex PCR and then size-selected and purified. Libraries were sequenced paired-end with 100 bp reads on an Illumina HiSeq2000. The paper's data handling went like this. SOAPnuke was used to process the raw data, with reads discarded if the reads contained adapters or uncalled bases, had a mean Phred below 15, or lacked an exact constant-primer or identifier match. High-quality paired reads were merged using COPE v1.2.5, and each unique nucleotide sequence was defined as a clonotype. Clonotypes were aligned to IMGT TRBV, TRBD and TRBJ reference segments using MiTCR v1.1. The analysis included only V-J combinations with a frequency above 0.0001, which together covered approximately 99% of the repertoires. A TCS score was defined as the ratio of F50 (clonal expansion) to E x V (chaos), with BLOSUM62-based TCRdist applied between CDR3 peptides within each V-J. Welch's t-statistics and random forest reduced 500 to 550 V-J features to 13, which were used in a naive Bayes classifier (R e1071). The public reads were quality trimmed at Q25 with fastp and then assembled into clones with MiXCR by TCRdb, keeping productive beta chains. Rows are unified per CDR3 protein, each entry keeping the most common DNA and genes. The V and J calls, along with clone size, are taken from TCRdb and not from the paper's own processing. This sample holds 600,000 to 900,000 distinct CDR3 sequences; around 15% were observed only once. The ten largest clonotypes hold approximately 8.4% of the sample.

General findings and caveats noted by the study authors: A 13 V-J signature model separated ophthalmopathy from stable hyperthyroidism, with roughly 88% sensitivity and roughly 84% specificity in cross-validation and 80%/75% in testing. In validation, progression to ophthalmopathy was predicted by the model with around 71% sensitivity and around 76% specificity, a median of about 6 months before onset. Most expanded thyroid clonotypes (frequency above 0.001) were also detected in blood, suggesting blood repertoires may reflect thyroid immune responses. No statistical method was used to fix the sample size in advance, and group allocation was not hidden from the investigators.

In this chain, TRBV28 is recombined with TRBJ2-1; TRBD1 fits 9 bases in the junction. The receptor was isolated from a man aged 18-30 years with Graves' hyperthyroidism. Sequenced sample: blood. Here is the DNA: TGTGCCAGCAGTTCCGGGACAGGGTACAATGAGCAGTTCTTC. Its translation reads: CASSSGTGYNEQFF.